This TCR beta chain was captured by sequencing in a study of beta chain features in type 1 diabetes. Study overall: The patient and healthy donor groups were comparable for age, gender and cell yields.

The investigators reverse transcribed all of the isolated RNA, so they sequenced expressed TCRB transcripts. Data came from immunoSEQ multiplex PCR; TCRdb stores just in-frame clones and leaves some out. The table lists 350,000 to 450,000 clones, around 16% of them singletons. The sample holds a few counts of this clone. This receptor was obtained from a woman between 18 and 29 years old in good health. Sequencing was carried out using naive CD4+ T cells from blood.

CDR3 sequence reads: CASSTGLFYEQYF. The CDR3 region has the DNA TGTGCCAGCAGCACCGGACTGTTCTACGAGCAGTACTTC. The chain recombines TRBV7-9 with TRBJ2-7, with a tentative D call TRBD2 (5 bases). In germline, CDR1 is SEHNR, CDR2 FQNEAQ (reference sequence). V shed 5 bases and J shed 3 bases, with 11 bases lying between them. The CDR3 consists of 13 residues.